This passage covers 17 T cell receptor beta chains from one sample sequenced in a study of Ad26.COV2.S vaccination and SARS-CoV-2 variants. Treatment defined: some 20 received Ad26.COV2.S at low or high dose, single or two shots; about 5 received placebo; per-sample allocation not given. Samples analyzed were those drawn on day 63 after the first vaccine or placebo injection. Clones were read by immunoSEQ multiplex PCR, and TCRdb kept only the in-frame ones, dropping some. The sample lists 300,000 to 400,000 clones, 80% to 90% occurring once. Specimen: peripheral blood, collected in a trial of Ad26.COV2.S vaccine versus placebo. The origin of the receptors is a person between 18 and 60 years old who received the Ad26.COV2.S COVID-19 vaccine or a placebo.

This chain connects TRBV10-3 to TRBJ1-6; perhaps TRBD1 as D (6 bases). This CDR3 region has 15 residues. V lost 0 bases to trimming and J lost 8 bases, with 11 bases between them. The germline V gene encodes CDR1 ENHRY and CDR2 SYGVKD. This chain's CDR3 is CAISESVGGDSPLHF. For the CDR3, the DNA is TGTGCCATCAGTGAGTCGGTAGGGGGGGATTCACCCCTCCACTTT.

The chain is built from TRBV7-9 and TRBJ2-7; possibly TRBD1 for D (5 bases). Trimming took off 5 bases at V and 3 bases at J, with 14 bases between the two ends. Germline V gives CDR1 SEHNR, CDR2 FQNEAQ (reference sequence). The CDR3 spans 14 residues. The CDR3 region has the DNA TGTGCCAGCAGCCCCTCGGACAAGAGCTACGAGCAGTACTTC. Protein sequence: CASSPSDKSYEQYF.

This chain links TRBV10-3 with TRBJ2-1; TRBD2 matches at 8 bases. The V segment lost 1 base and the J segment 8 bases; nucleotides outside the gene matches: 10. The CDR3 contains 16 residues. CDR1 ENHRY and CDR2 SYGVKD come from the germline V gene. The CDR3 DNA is TGTGCCATCAGTGAGTTGGCCGGGGGGGCCTTATATGAGCAGTTCTTC. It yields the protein CAISELAGGALYEQFF.

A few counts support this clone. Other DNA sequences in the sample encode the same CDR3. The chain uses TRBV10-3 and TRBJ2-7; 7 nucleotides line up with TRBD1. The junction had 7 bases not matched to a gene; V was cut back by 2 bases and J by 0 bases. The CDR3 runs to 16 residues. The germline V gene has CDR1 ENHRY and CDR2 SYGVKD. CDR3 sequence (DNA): TGTGCCATCAGTGAGCCGGGACAGAAGAGCTCCTACGAGCAGTACTTC. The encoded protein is CAISEPGQKSSYEQYF.

The chain's CDR3 is CASSLLTGDQPQHF. CDR3 nucleotides: TGTGCCAGCAGTTTATTGACAGGGGATCAGCCCCAGCATTTT. The chain joins TRBV28 to TRBJ1-5; TRBD1 aligns across 8 bases. The V gene's germline CDR1 is MDHEN and CDR2 SYDVKM. This CDR3 contains 14 residues. Unmatched junction bases numbered 1, after V lost 1 base and J lost 5 bases.

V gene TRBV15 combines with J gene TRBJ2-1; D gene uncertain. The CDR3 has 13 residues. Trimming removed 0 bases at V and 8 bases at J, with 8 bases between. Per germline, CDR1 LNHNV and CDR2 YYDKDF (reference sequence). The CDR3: CATSRDPGYEQFF. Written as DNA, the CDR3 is TGTGCCACCAGCAGAGATCCCGGCTATGAGCAGTTCTTC.

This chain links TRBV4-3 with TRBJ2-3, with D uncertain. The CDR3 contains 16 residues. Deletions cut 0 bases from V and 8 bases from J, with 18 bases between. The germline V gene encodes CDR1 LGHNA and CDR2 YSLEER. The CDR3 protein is CASSQDTAGISPTQYF. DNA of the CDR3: TGCGCCAGCAGCCAAGACACGGCCGGAATCAGCCCTACGCAGTATTTT.

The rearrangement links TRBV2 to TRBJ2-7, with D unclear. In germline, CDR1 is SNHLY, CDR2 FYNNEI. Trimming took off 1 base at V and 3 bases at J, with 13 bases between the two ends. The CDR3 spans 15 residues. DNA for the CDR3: TGTGCCAGCAGTGAAGGGCCCCTGGGCGGCTACGAGCAGTACTTC. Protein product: CASSEGPLGGYEQYF.

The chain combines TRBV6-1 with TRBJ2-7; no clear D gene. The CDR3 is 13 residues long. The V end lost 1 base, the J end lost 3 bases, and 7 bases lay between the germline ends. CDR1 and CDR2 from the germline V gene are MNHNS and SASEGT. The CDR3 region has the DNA TGTGCCAGCAGTGAAGTCTTTCACTACGAGCAGTACTTC. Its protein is CASSEVFHYEQYF.

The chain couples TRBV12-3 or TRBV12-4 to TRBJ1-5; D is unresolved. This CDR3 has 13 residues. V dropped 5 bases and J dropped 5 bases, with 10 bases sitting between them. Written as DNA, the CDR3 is TGTGCCAGCAGTCTGACACCGGATCAGCCCCAGCATTTT. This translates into CASSLTPDQPQHF.

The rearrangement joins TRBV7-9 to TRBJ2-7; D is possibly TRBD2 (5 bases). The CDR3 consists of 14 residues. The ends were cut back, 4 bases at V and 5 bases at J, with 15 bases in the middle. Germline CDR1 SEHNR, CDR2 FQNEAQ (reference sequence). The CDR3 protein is CASSSGLRVHEQYF. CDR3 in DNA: TGTGCCAGCAGCTCAGGACTGCGTGTACACGAGCAGTACTTC.

The CDR3 coding sequence is TGTGCCAGCAGAGGGAACACTGAAGCTTTCTTT. Amino acid sequence: CASRGNTEAFF. The chain recombines TRBV9 with TRBJ1-1, with D unclear. This CDR3 region has 11 residues. CDR1 SGDLS and CDR2 YYNGEE come from the germline V gene. V shed 5 bases and J shed 1 base, with 3 bases lying between them. The variable domain in full, completed from reference TRBV9 and TRBJ1-1, reads DSGVTQTPKHLITATGQRVTLRCSPRSGDLSVYWYQQSLDQGLQFLIQYYNGEERAKGNILERFSAQQFPDLHSELNLSSLELGDSALYFCASRGNTEAFFGQGTRLTVV.

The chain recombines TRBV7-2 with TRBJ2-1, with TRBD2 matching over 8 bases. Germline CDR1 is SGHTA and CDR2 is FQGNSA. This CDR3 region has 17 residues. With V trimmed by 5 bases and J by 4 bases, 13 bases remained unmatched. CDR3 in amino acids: CASSPPGRGASYNEQFF. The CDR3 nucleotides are TGTGCCAGCAGCCCCCCGGGGCGGGGGGCCTCTTACAATGAGCAGTTCTTC. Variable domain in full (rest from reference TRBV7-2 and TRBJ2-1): GAGVSQSPSNKVTEKGKDVELRCDPISGHTALYWYRQSLGQGLEFLIYFQGNSAPDKSGLPSDRFSAERTGGSVSTLTIQRTQQEDSAVYLCASSPPGRGASYNEQFFGPGTRLTVL.

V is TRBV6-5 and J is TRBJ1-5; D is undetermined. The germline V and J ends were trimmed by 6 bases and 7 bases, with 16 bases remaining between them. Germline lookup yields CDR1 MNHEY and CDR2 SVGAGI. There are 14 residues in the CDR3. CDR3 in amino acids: CASRDRAPVQPQHF. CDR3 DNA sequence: TGTGCCAGCAGGGACCGGGCCCCGGTGCAGCCCCAGCATTTT.

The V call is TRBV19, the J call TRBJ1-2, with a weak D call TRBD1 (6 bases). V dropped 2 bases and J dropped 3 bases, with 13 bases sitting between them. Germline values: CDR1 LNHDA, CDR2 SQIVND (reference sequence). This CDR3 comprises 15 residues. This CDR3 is CASSISQGFDYGYTF. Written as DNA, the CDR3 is TGTGCCAGTAGTATATCTCAGGGGTTCGACTATGGCTACACCTTC.

This CDR3 reads CASSLGQGGNNSPLHF. Written as DNA, the CDR3 is TGCGCCAGCAGCCTCGGACAGGGAGGCAATAATTCACCCCTCCACTTT. V and J are TRBV5-1 and TRBJ1-6; 8 bases are shared with TRBD1. Losses at the gene ends were 4 bases for V and 5 bases for J; bases not matched to a gene: 8. The CDR3 contains 16 residues. CDR1 is SGHRS and CDR2 is YFSETQ in the germline V gene.

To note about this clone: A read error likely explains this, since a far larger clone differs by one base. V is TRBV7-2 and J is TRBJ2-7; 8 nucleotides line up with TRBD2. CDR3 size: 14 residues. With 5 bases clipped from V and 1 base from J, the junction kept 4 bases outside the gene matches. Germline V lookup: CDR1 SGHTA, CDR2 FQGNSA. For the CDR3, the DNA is TGTGCCAGCAGCCTTAGCGGGAAGTCCTACGAGCAGTACTTC. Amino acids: CASSLSGKSYEQYF.